These 30 T cell receptor beta chains originate from one sample sequenced in a study of human T cells and chemical hapten exposure. Regarding time point: pre-sensitization, week 0. Treatment: therapeutic diphenylcyclopropenone sensitization with weekly scalp DPC. TCRdb analysed the RACE reads with MiXCR anew, one entry per CDR3 protein. Of about 120,000 distinct CDR3 sequences listed, approximately 13% are singletons. The material sequenced was whole blood, taken in connection with sensitization to the hapten diphenylcyclopropenone (DPC). All receptors derive from a woman aged 18 to 35 with alopecia areata. Some clones in this sample may be carry-over from other donors' samples.

The chain has TRBV18 and TRBJ2-5, with a possible D match to TRBD1 (5 bases). Per the germline V gene, CDR1 is KGHSH and CDR2 is LQKENI. This CDR3 is 14 amino acids long. V was shortened by 5 bases and J by 1 base, with 11 bases between the two germline ends. The CDR3 protein is CASSSDSPQETQYF. CDR3 DNA: TGTGCCAGCTCATCAGACAGTCCCCAAGAGACCCAGTACTTC.

This sequence joins TRBV19 and TRBJ2-2; 10 nucleotides match TRBD1. Per germline, CDR1 LNHDA and CDR2 SQIVND (reference sequence). J was trimmed by 6 bases and V by 6 bases; bases with no gene match: 7. CDR3 length: 15 amino acids. DNA of the CDR3: TGTGCCAGTAGGTGGACAGGGGGAGGCCCCGGGGAGCTGTTTTTT. This sequence encodes CASRWTGGGPGELFF.

In this sample, this clonotype turned up once. The chain carries TRBV5-4 and TRBJ1-1; D is unresolved. Germline lookup yields CDR1 SGHNT and CDR2 YYREEE (reference sequence). The CDR3 runs to 12 residues. V lost 1 base and J lost 8, with 9 bases in between. The CDR3, as DNA: TGTGCCAGCAGCTTGCTTGACGAAGAAGCTTTCTTT. Translated: CASSLLDEEAFF.

This clonotype was counted at least ten times. This chain links TRBV29-1 with TRBJ2-5, with D hard to call. V lost 4 bases, J lost 1 base, and 1 base lay in between. Germline V gene sequence: CDR1 SQVTM, CDR2 ANQGSEA. CDR3 length equals 10 residues. CDR3 loop: CSVAQETQYF. The CDR3 coding sequence is TGCAGCGTTGCCCAAGAGACCCAGTACTTC.

The chain employs TRBV11-2 and TRBJ2-5, with TRBD2 matching over 10 bases. The CDR3 runs 14 residues. V shed 4 bases and J 7 bases; nucleotides not matched to a gene: 6. The germline V gene encodes CDR1 SGHAT and CDR2 FQNNGV. The CDR3 DNA sequence: TGTGCCAGCAGCTCCTTAGCGGGAGGACGGACCCAGTACTTC. As protein: CASSSLAGGRTQYF.

This clonotype was seen ten or more times. The genes are TRBV4-2 and TRBJ2-5; D gene unclear. The CDR3 covers 17 residues. CDR1 LGHNA and CDR2 YNFKEQ come from the germline V gene. V lost 0 bases, J lost 0 bases, and 14 bases lay in between. The CDR3: CASSQDGLQTYQETQYF. In nucleotides, the CDR3 is TGTGCCAGCAGCCAAGATGGCCTCCAAACGTACCAAGAGACCCAGTACTTC.

The chain uses TRBV14 and TRBJ2-7; no definite D call. V lost 2 bases to trimming and J lost 1 base, with 12 bases between them. Germline CDR1 SGHDN, CDR2 FVKESK. The CDR3 extends over 15 amino acids. CDR3 DNA: TGTGCCAGCAGCCAAATTCAAACCAAATCCTACGAGCAGTACTTC. Protein: CASSQIQTKSYEQYF.

This clonotype was detected a few times. CDR3 loop: CSARQPDPSTDTQYF. In DNA form, the CDR3 reads TGCAGTGCTAGGCAGCCGGACCCCAGCACAGATACGCAGTATTTT. The chain links TRBV20-1 to TRBJ2-3; D unclear. Germline assignment: CDR1 DFQATT and CDR2 SNEGSKA (reference sequence). V shed 3 bases and J shed 0 bases, with 13 bases lying between them. CDR3 length equals 15 residues.

This clonotype showed up just once. For the CDR3, the DNA is TGCAGCACACGGGACAGGGGCTACGAGCAGTACTTC. It codes for CSTRDRGYEQYF. V and J are TRBV29-1 and TRBJ2-7, with 10 positions matching TRBD1. Per the germline V gene, CDR1 is SQVTM and CDR2 is ANQGSEA. This CDR3 is 12 amino acids long. Trimming cost V 8 bases and J 3 bases; bases outside gene matches: 4.

The chain links TRBV20-1 to TRBJ2-2; D remains ambiguous. Germline lookup yields CDR1 DFQATT and CDR2 SNEGSKA (reference sequence). This CDR3 has 14 residues. V lost 3 bases and J lost 5, with 13 bases in between. In DNA, the CDR3 is TGCAGTGCTAGTGGGGTCAGTAGGACCGGGGAGCTGTTTTTT. It is translated as CSASGVSRTGELFF.

This clonotype was detected only a few times. The rearrangement links TRBV11-2 to TRBJ2-2, with 13 bases matching TRBD2. The V gene end was trimmed by 5 bases and the J gene end by 2 bases; junction bases not matched to a gene: 5. The CDR3 has 17 amino acids. CDR1 is SGHAT and CDR2 is FQNNGV in the germline V gene. CDR3 loop: CASSVGLAGTNTGELFF. Written as DNA, the CDR3 is TGTGCCAGCAGCGTGGGACTAGCGGGGACCAACACCGGGGAGCTGTTTTTT. The full variable domain, in which reference TRBV11-2 and TRBJ2-2 provide the parts outside the CDR3, is EAGVAQSPRYKIIEKRQSVAFWCNPISGHATLYWYQQILGQGPKLLIQFQNNGVVDDSQLPKDRFSAERLKGVDSTLKIQPAKLEDSAVYLCASSVGLAGTNTGELFFGEGSRLTVL.

This clonotype has only a few counts. This chain joins TRBV12-3 or TRBV12-4 and TRBJ2-4; no definite D call. V was trimmed by 5 bases and J by 5 bases, leaving 10 bases between them. The CDR3 runs to 13 residues. The CDR3 region is CASSLSIQNIQYF. Written as DNA, the CDR3 is TGTGCCAGCAGTCTCTCGATCCAAAACATTCAGTACTTC.

The rearrangement joins TRBV7-2 to TRBJ2-3; D is unresolved. The CDR3 has 15 amino acids. The V gene lost 4 bases and the J gene lost 4 bases, with 15 bases spanning the gap. Per the germline V gene, CDR1 is SGHTA and CDR2 is FQGNSA. The CDR3 nucleotides read TGTGCCAGCAGCTACCGACCGGCAATCGCAGATACGCAGTATTTT. Amino acid sequence: CASSYRPAIADTQYF.

The chain combines TRBV28 with TRBJ2-7; TRBD1 agrees at 8 bases. V was clipped by 7 bases and J by 4 bases; unmatched bases: 3. The CDR3 is 12 amino acids. CDR1 MDHEN and CDR2 SYDVKM come from the germline V gene. CDR3 sequence: CASKTGVYEQYF. The CDR3, as DNA: TGTGCCAGCAAGACAGGGGTTTACGAGCAGTACTTC.

This clonotype occurred many times. The V gene is TRBV5-8, the J gene TRBJ2-4, with a tentative D call TRBD2 (5 bases). Between the trimmed V and J ends, which lost 4 bases and 0 bases, there was a span of 8 bases. Germline-derived CDR1 and CDR2 are SGHTS and YDEGEE. The CDR3 has 14 amino acids. CDR3 protein: CASSPGLAKNIQYF. CDR3 DNA sequence: TGTGCCAGCAGCCCAGGACTAGCCAAAAACATTCAGTACTTC.

This chain links TRBV7-9 with TRBJ1-1, with 10 bases that match TRBD1. Germline-derived CDR1 and CDR2 are SEHNR and FQNEAQ (reference sequence). V lost 6 bases, J lost 10 bases, and 14 bases stayed unmatched. The CDR3 length is 15 residues. CDR3 amino acids: CASSYHPGQGVRAFF. The DNA for the CDR3 is TGTGCCAGCAGTTACCACCCCGGACAGGGGGTCCGAGCTTTCTTT.

The V call is TRBV12-3 or TRBV12-4, the J call TRBJ2-5; maybe TRBD2 (6 bases). The CDR3 length is 14 residues. V dropped 6 bases and J dropped 7 bases, with 18 bases sitting between them. CDR3 residues: CASRLGTPEGTQYF. CDR3 DNA sequence: TGTGCCAGCAGGCTCGGGACTCCGGAAGGGACCCAGTACTTC.

This clonotype occurred a few times. The chain is built from TRBV2 and TRBJ2-4; 8 bases map to TRBD1. V lost 4 bases, J lost 0 bases, and 8 bases stayed unmatched. This CDR3 spans 17 amino acids. Germline CDR1 reads SNHLY; CDR2 reads FYNNEI. Here the CDR3 reads CASSARTGNIAKNIQYF. Written as DNA, the CDR3 is TGTGCCAGCAGTGCCCGGACAGGGAATATAGCCAAAAACATTCAGTACTTC.

The chain joins TRBV7-9 to TRBJ2-1, with a weak D call TRBD2 (5 bases). Between the trimmed V and J ends, which lost 0 bases and 4 bases, there was a span of 10 bases. CDR1 is SEHNR and CDR2 is FQNEAQ in the germline V gene (reference sequence). CDR3 length: 15 residues. This chain's CDR3 is CASSLASGKYNEQFF. The CDR3 DNA is TGTGCCAGCAGCTTAGCTTCCGGGAAATACAATGAGCAGTTCTTC.

The chain joins TRBV11-2 to TRBJ2-7, with 7 bases that match TRBD1. Losses at the gene ends were 5 bases for V and 2 bases for J; bases not matched to a gene: 9. Germline V gene data show CDR1 as SGHAT and CDR2 as FQNNGV. This CDR3 region has 15 residues. The CDR3 protein is CASSVNRGLAYEQYF. The CDR3 DNA is TGTGCCAGCAGCGTCAACAGGGGCTTGGCCTACGAGCAGTACTTC.

This clonotype has more than one count but fewer than ten. The J gene is TRBJ2-7, the V gene TRBV28; D might be TRBD1 (6 bases). The CDR3 totals 14 residues. CDR1 and CDR2 from the germline V gene are MDHEN and SYDVKM. The V end was cut by 9 bases, the J end by 0 bases, with 15 bases between. CDR3 bases: TGTGCCAGTTTACAGGGTCAACTCTCCTACGAGCAGTACTTC. Protein sequence: CASLQGQLSYEQYF.

V gene TRBV7-9 combines with J gene TRBJ1-6, with 7 bases lining up with TRBD1. CDR1 is SEHNR, CDR2 FQNEAQ, per germline (reference sequence). The CDR3 loop spans 15 amino acids. Trimming at V came to 4 bases and at J to 5 bases, leaving 5 bases not matched to a gene. The CDR3: CASSYRDRNNSPLHF. DNA of the CDR3: TGTGCCAGCAGCTACCGGGACAGAAATAATTCACCCCTCCACTTT.

In this sample, this clonotype turned up a few times. The rearrangement uses TRBV12-3 or TRBV12-4 and TRBJ1-5; D may be TRBD1 (6 bases). The CDR3 loop spans 16 amino acids. With 1 base removed from V and 4 bases from J, the gap between germline ends came to 14 bases. CDR3 protein: CASSLDPQGPNQPQHF. Written as DNA, the CDR3 is TGTGCCAGCAGTTTAGACCCCCAGGGGCCGAATCAGCCCCAGCATTTT.

The chain joins TRBV5-4 to TRBJ1-4; a weak D match, TRBD1 (6 bases). Germline lookup yields CDR1 SGHNT and CDR2 YYREEE (reference sequence). Trimming shortened V by 3 bases and J by 6 bases, and 15 bases separated the two germline ends. The CDR3 has 15 residues. CDR3 loop: CASSSRGASDEKLFF. Here the CDR3 DNA reads TGTGCCAGCAGCTCCCGGGGGGCGTCTGATGAAAAACTGTTTTTT.

This clonotype showed up many times. The chain joins TRBV7-2 to TRBJ1-2; D is perhaps TRBD1 (5 bases). With 2 bases removed from V and 5 bases from J, the gap between germline ends came to 15 bases. The CDR3 sequence is 15 residues long. Germline lookup yields CDR1 SGHTA and CDR2 FQGNSA. The CDR3 DNA follows: TGTGCCAGCAGCTTATATTCGGGGCGCCCGTATGGCTACACCTTC. This translates into CASSLYSGRPYGYTF.

The chain joins TRBV20-1 to TRBJ2-7; 7 bases fit TRBD2. The CDR3 loop spans 15 amino acids. The germline V gene encodes CDR1 DFQATT and CDR2 SNEGSKA (reference sequence). Trimming cost V 1 base and J 2 bases; bases outside gene matches: 8. This CDR3 reads CSARARGEVTYEQYF. In DNA, the CDR3 is TGCAGTGCTAGAGCCCGGGGGGAGGTAACCTACGAGCAGTACTTC.

This clonotype has only a few counts. The J gene is TRBJ2-7, the V gene TRBV7-9; no reliable D call. CDR3 length: 12 residues. Trimming removed 5 bases from V and 4 bases from J, with 9 bases in between. Germline loops: CDR1 SEHNR, CDR2 FQNEAQ (reference sequence). The CDR3 nucleotides read TGTGCCAGCAGCGAAATGGAGTACGAGCAGTACTTC. It is translated as CASSEMEYEQYF.

V and J are TRBV29-1 and TRBJ1-5; D ambiguous. The CDR3 has 17 amino acids. Germline assignment: CDR1 SQVTM and CDR2 ANQGSEA. The V end was cut by 2 bases, the J end by 2 bases, with 19 bases between. The CDR3 DNA follows: TGCAGCGTTGAAATAACGGGTTTAGGACGGCGCAATCAGCCCCAGCATTTT. This gives the protein CSVEITGLGRRNQPQHF.

The gene calls are TRBV9 and TRBJ2-4; D possibly corresponds to TRBD1 (6 bases). The germline CDR1 and CDR2 sequences are SGDLS and YYNGEE. Trimming shortened V by 3 bases and J by 5 bases, and 15 bases separated the two germline ends. This CDR3 spans 15 amino acids. For the CDR3, the DNA is TGTGCCAGCAGCGCCCTACAGGGAGTCGAAAACATTCAGTACTTC. Residues: CASSALQGVENIQYF. The entire variable domain, with the rest obtained from reference TRBV9 and TRBJ2-4, is as follows: DSGVTQTPKHLITATGQRVTLRCSPRSGDLSVYWYQQSLDQGLQFLIQYYNGEERAKGNILERFSAQQFPDLHSELNLSSLELGDSALYFCASSALQGVENIQYFGAGTRLSVL.

The chain uses TRBV20-1 and TRBJ1-2; TRBD1 is a possible D gene (5 bases). The ends were cut back, 5 bases at V and 7 bases at J, with 20 bases in the middle. Germline V lookup: CDR1 DFQATT, CDR2 SNEGSKA (reference sequence). The CDR3 extends over 14 amino acids. In nucleotides, the CDR3 is TGCAGTGCTTTGTCCCGGGACTCCCGCCGTGGCTACACCTTC. It yields the protein CSALSRDSRRGYTF.